Presented here are 2 T cell receptor beta chains from one specimen sequenced in a study of T-cell reconstitution after alpha-beta-depleted transplantation in children. Unique molecular identifiers were used to barcode this TCRbeta library. TCRdb called the PCR reads again in MiXCR, with one record for every CDR3 protein. The sample consists of around 490,000 distinct CDR3 sequences, approximately 10% of them appearing once. The material sequenced was PBMCs, mostly from graft donor cells, taken 180 days after TCRalphabeta/CD19-depleted stem cell transplant. These receptors were obtained from a female patient between 2 and 10 years old who had a stem cell transplant for aplastic anemia, so the T cells may come from the graft donor.

This clonotype was observed a few times. CDR3: CASTGTGGGNYGYTF. CDR3 bases: TGTGCCAGCACCGGGACAGGGGGGGGTAACTATGGCTACACCTTC. The V and J genes are TRBV7-2 and TRBJ1-2; TRBD1 matches at 11 bases. The CDR3 totals 15 residues. After removal of 7 bases from V and 1 base from J, the junction contained 5 bases not matched to a gene. Per germline, CDR1 SGHTA and CDR2 FQGNSA.

This clonotype has a handful of counts. The chain uses TRBV6-5 and TRBJ2-1, with 10 bases lining up with TRBD2. V lost 2 bases and J lost 8; bases outside the gene matches: 6. Germline-derived CDR1 and CDR2 are MNHEY and SVGAGI. This CDR3 comprises 15 residues. CDR3 region: CASSYRGLATDEQFF. CDR3 bases: TGTGCCAGCAGTTACCGGGGACTAGCGACCGATGAGCAGTTCTTC.